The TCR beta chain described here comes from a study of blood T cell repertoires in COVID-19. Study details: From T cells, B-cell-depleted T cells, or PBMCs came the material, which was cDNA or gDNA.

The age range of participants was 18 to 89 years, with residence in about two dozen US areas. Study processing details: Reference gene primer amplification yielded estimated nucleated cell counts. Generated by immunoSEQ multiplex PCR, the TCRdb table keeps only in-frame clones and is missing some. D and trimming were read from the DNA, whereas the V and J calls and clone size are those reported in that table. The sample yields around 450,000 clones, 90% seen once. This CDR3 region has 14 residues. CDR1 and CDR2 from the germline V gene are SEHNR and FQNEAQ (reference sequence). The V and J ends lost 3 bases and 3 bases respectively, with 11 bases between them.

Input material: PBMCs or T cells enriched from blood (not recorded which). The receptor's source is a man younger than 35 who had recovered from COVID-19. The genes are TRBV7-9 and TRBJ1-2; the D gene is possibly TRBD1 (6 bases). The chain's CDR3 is CASSFLQGYYGYTF. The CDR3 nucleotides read TGTGCCAGCAGCTTTCTTCAGGGGTACTATGGCTACACCTTC.